This entry is about one T cell receptor beta chain. Its target is unknown. This sample stems from a study of T-cell memory formation after mild COVID-19. Germline assignment: CDR1 MNHEY and CDR2 SMNVEV (reference sequence). CDR3 length equals 13 residues. Trimming removed 5 bases at V and 4 bases at J, with 9 bases between. TCRdb itself ran the 5' RACE reads through MiXCR, one entry per CDR3 protein. The sample has fewer than 650,000 distinct CDR3 sequences; less than 25% are singletons. The study, taken as a whole, reports: Shrinking CD4+ clones were chiefly CM and EM; CD8+ ones were chiefly EMRA. Cross-reactive memory appears to have joined, as suggested by some responding clones showing up in pre-infection memory. In second-wave clones peaking day 37, SARS-CoV-2 specificity remained unconfirmed.

The sequencing input was PBMCs or a T cell subset sorted from them (not recorded which). This clonotype was sampled from an adult woman who had mild COVID-19 (a few samples of this study predate the infection). Cell type and time point are not known. The chain couples TRBV27 to TRBJ1-5, with D perhaps TRBD1 (6 bases). The CDR3 nucleotides are TGTGCCAGCAGTAGGGGGGAAAATCAGCCCCAGCATTTT. Translated, it gives CASSRGENQPQHF.